A selection of T cell receptor beta chains follows, all from one sample in a study of patients and donors after allogeneic stem cell transplantation. TCRdb re-analysed the RT-PCR reads in MiXCR, keeping a single row per CDR3 protein. The data contain 84,000 or so distinct CDR3 sequences, 48% of them singletons. Sequencing used blood, either unsorted or a sorted T cell fraction (not recorded which). The receptor set was obtained from a human donor who was either an allogeneic HSCT recipient or a stem cell or donor lymphocyte infusion donor (not recorded which). It is not recorded whose cells these are; they may come from a transplant donor. Each CDR3 is given with its conserved first and last residue. A D gene is named only where the DNA matches it firmly. Size values are once, few and many counts, or a class for expanded clones, and some rows have none.

CDR3: CASSSVLRNTEAFF; DNA: TGCGCCAGCAGCTCAGTCCTAAGGAACACTGAAGCTTTCTTT; size: -; D: -; V: TRBV5-1; J: TRBJ1-1
CDR3: CAIGARQELSGNTIYF; DNA: TGTGCCATCGGGGCAAGGCAGGAACTCTCTGGAAACACCATATATTTT; size: few; D: -; V: TRBV10-3; J: TRBJ1-3
CDR3: CASIVPQAGNTIYF; DNA: TGTGCCAGCATCGTTCCGCAGGCAGGAAACACCATATATTTT; size: -; D: -; V: TRBV12-3/TRBV12-4; J: TRBJ1-3
CDR3: CSARTGAVSNQPQHF; DNA: TGCAGTGCTAGAACCGGGGCAGTTAGCAATCAGCCCCAGCATTTT; size: -; D: -; V: TRBV20-1; J: TRBJ1-5
CDR3: CASSLSQVGNTEAFF; DNA: TGTGCCAGCAGTTTATCTCAGGTGGGGAACACTGAAGCTTTCTTT; size: -; D: -; V: TRBV27; J: TRBJ1-1
CDR3: CSARPHPGRENQPQHF; DNA: TGCAGTGCTAGACCTCACCCGGGACGGGAGAATCAGCCCCAGCATTTT; size: -; D: -; V: TRBV20-1; J: TRBJ1-5
CDR3: CASSLLSGPTEAFF; DNA: TGTGCCAGCAGCTTATTATCAGGGCCCACTGAAGCTTTCTTT; size: -; D: -; V: TRBV7-8; J: TRBJ1-1
CDR3: CSARGQLNTEAFF; DNA: TGCAGTGCTAGGGGACAGCTGAACACTGAAGCTTTCTTT; size: few; D: TRBD1; V: TRBV20-1; J: TRBJ1-1
CDR3: CAISEGHTGTGQPQHF; DNA: TGTGCCATCAGTGAGGGTCACACCGGGACGGGGCAGCCCCAGCATTTT; size: few; D: -; V: TRBV10-3; J: TRBJ1-5
CDR3: CASSLEGQGTSPLHF; DNA: TGCGCCAGCAGCTTGGAGGGACAGGGCACTTCACCCCTCCACTTT; size: -; D: TRBD1; V: TRBV5-1; J: TRBJ1-6
CDR3: CASSQDRAASGYTEAFF; DNA: TGCGCCAGCAGCCAAGACAGGGCCGCCTCAGGGTACACTGAAGCTTTCTTT; size: -; D: -; V: TRBV4-1; J: TRBJ1-1
CDR3: CASSQEEVAEAFF; DNA: TGTGCCAGCAGCCAAGAAGAGGTCGCTGAAGCTTTCTTT; size: -; D: -; V: TRBV3-1; J: TRBJ1-1
CDR3: CSVESREGQYF; DNA: TGCAGCGTTGAATCCCGGGAGGGGCAGTACTTC; size: -; D: TRBD2; V: TRBV29-1; J: TRBJ2-7
CDR3: CASSEATGQASQHF; DNA: TGTGCCAGCAGTGAAGCTACGGGACAGGCTTCCCAGCATTTT; size: -; D: TRBD1; V: TRBV2; J: TRBJ1-5
CDR3: CSVEDRAGESGELFF; DNA: TGCAGCGTTGAAGATAGGGCAGGGGAGTCCGGGGAGCTGTTTTTT; size: -; D: -; V: TRBV29-1; J: TRBJ2-2
CDR3: CASTWDSTNTEAFF; DNA: TGTGCCAGCACTTGGGACAGCACGAACACTGAAGCTTTCTTT; size: -; D: TRBD1; V: TRBV28; J: TRBJ1-1
CDR3: CASSSRTGGGQYF; DNA: TGTGCCAGCAGCTCCAGGACAGGGGGCGGGCAGTACTTC; size: -; D: TRBD1; V: TRBV13; J: TRBJ2-7
CDR3: CATSRDLYPNTEAFF; DNA: TGTGCCACCAGCAGAGATCTGTACCCGAACACTGAAGCTTTCTTT; size: few; D: -; V: TRBV15; J: TRBJ1-1
CDR3: CSVERAEYNEQFF; DNA: TGCAGCGTTGAAAGGGCGGAGTACAATGAGCAGTTCTTC; size: -; D: -; V: TRBV29-1; J: TRBJ2-1
CDR3: CASRGGGIAGELFF; DNA: TGTGCCAGCCGGGGGGGTGGAATCGCCGGGGAGCTGTTTTTT; size: -; D: TRBD2; V: TRBV11-2; J: TRBJ2-2
CDR3: CSARGGSGYTF; DNA: TGCAGTGCTAGAGGTGGGAGCGGCTACACCTTC; size: -; D: -; V: TRBV20-1; J: TRBJ1-2
CDR3: CATSRDSGQPQPQHF; DNA: TGTGCCACCAGCAGAGATTCGGGACAGCCACAGCCCCAGCATTTT; size: -; D: TRBD1; V: TRBV15; J: TRBJ1-5
CDR3: CASSDPRRATEAFF; DNA: TGTGCCAGCAGCGACCCGCGCAGGGCCACTGAAGCTTTCTTT; size: -; D: -; V: TRBV11-1; J: TRBJ1-1
CDR3: CATSRGAGGYEKLFF; DNA: TGTGCCACCAGCCGGGGAGCAGGGGGGTATGAAAAACTGTTTTTT; size: few; D: TRBD1; V: TRBV15; J: TRBJ1-4
CDR3: CASSFLAGSNTGELFF; DNA: TGTGCCAGCAGCTTTCTAGCGGGGTCGAACACCGGGGAGCTGTTTTTT; size: -; D: TRBD2; V: TRBV7-3; J: TRBJ2-2
CDR3: CSATFGGYSNQPQHF; DNA: TGCAGCGCCACATTTGGCGGTTATAGCAATCAGCCCCAGCATTTT; size: -; D: -; V: TRBV29-1; J: TRBJ1-5
CDR3: CASSLQGQGYGYTF; DNA: TGTGCCAGCAGTTTACAGGGACAGGGGTATGGCTACACCTTC; size: few; D: TRBD1; V: TRBV27; J: TRBJ1-2
CDR3: CASSPASGRSGFETQYF; DNA: TGCGCCAGCAGCCCTGCTAGCGGGAGATCGGGTTTCGAGACCCAGTACTTC; size: -; D: TRBD2; V: TRBV4-3; J: TRBJ2-5
CDR3: CSVEDWERRGLKNTEAFF; DNA: TGCAGCGTTGAAGATTGGGAAAGGAGAGGGCTGAAGAACACTGAAGCTTTCTTT; size: -; D: -; V: TRBV29-1; J: TRBJ1-1
CDR3: CASSLTSGGRNTEAFF; DNA: TGTGCCAGCAGTCTAACCTCAGGGGGGAGGAACACTGAAGCTTTCTTT; size: -; D: TRBD1; V: TRBV28; J: TRBJ1-1
CDR3: CASSYLGQARLTLYEQYF; DNA: TGTGCCAGCAGTTACTTGGGACAGGCCCGTCTTACACTCTACGAGCAGTACTTC; size: few; D: TRBD1; V: TRBV6-2/TRBV6-3; J: TRBJ2-7
CDR3: CASSSRDGYEKLFF; DNA: TGTGCCAGCTCATCTAGGGACGGATATGAAAAACTGTTTTTT; size: -; D: -; V: TRBV18; J: TRBJ1-4
CDR3: CASRPGTGYGYTF; DNA: TGTGCCAGCAGACCGGGGACCGGGTATGGCTACACCTTC; size: few; D: -; V: TRBV28; J: TRBJ1-2
CDR3: CASSLRPTSTEAFF; DNA: TGTGCCAGCAGTTTAAGGCCGACAAGCACTGAAGCTTTCTTT; size: few; D: -; V: TRBV12-3/TRBV12-4; J: TRBJ1-1
CDR3: CSAREVGSYNYGYTF; DNA: TGCAGTGCTAGAGAGGTTGGCAGTTATAACTATGGCTACACCTTC; size: -; D: -; V: TRBV20-1; J: TRBJ1-2
CDR3: CASSQENSGNTIYF; DNA: TGCGCCAGCAGCCAAGAGAATTCTGGAAACACCATATATTTT; size: few; D: -; V: TRBV4-3; J: TRBJ1-3
CDR3: CASSQLTLAGFTDTQYF; DNA: TGTGCCAGCAGCCAACTCACATTAGCGGGCTTCACAGATACGCAGTATTTT; size: -; D: TRBD2; V: TRBV4-2; J: TRBJ2-3
CDR3: CASSVGRDHQPQHF; DNA: TGTGCCAGCAGTGTCGGCCGGGACCATCAGCCCCAGCATTTT; size: -; D: -; V: TRBV25-1; J: TRBJ1-5
CDR3: CASSSEGQVDTQYF; DNA: TGTGCCAGCAGCTCCGAGGGCCAGGTAGATACGCAGTATTTT; size: once; D: -; V: TRBV7-8; J: TRBJ2-3
CDR3: CASSHLGGIAQHF; DNA: TGTGCCAGCAGCCATTTGGGGGGTATAGCCCAGCATTTT; size: -; D: -; V: TRBV5-6; J: TRBJ1-5
CDR3: CASSEEPLGTEAFF; DNA: TGTGCCAGCAGTGAGGAGCCCTTGGGCACTGAAGCTTTCTTT; size: -; D: -; V: TRBV6-4; J: TRBJ1-1
CDR3: CASSLGPGGQPQHF; DNA: TGCGCCAGCAGCCTCGGTCCAGGCGGTCAGCCCCAGCATTTT; size: -; D: -; V: TRBV5-1; J: TRBJ1-5
CDR3: CASSSPRLAGELFF; DNA: TGTGCCAGCAGCTCTCCTCGACTAGCCGGGGAGCTGTTTTTT; size: -; D: -; V: TRBV11-2; J: TRBJ2-2
CDR3: CSARETSDVGYTF; DNA: TGCAGTGCTAGAGAGACTTCGGACGTTGGCTACACCTTC; size: -; D: -; V: TRBV20-1; J: TRBJ1-2
CDR3: CASSYSLAGGDNEQFF; DNA: TGTGCCAGCAGTTATTCGCTAGCGGGTGGGGACAATGAGCAGTTCTTC; size: few; D: TRBD2; V: TRBV6-5; J: TRBJ2-1
CDR3: CASSQQEPWAEAFF; DNA: TGTGCCAGCAGTCAACAGGAACCTTGGGCTGAAGCTTTCTTT; size: -; D: -; V: TRBV12-3/TRBV12-4; J: TRBJ1-1
CDR3: CASSLLTGVGNTIYF; DNA: TGTGCCAGCAGCTTACTAACGGGGGTTGGAAACACCATATATTTT; size: -; D: -; V: TRBV7-2; J: TRBJ1-3
CDR3: CASSSHAGSNTEAFF; DNA: TGTGCCAGCAGCTCCCACGCGGGATCGAACACTGAAGCTTTCTTT; size: once; D: -; V: TRBV7-9; J: TRBJ1-1
CDR3: CASTRQGLNTEAFF; DNA: TGTGCCAGCACCCGACAGGGACTGAACACTGAAGCTTTCTTT; size: -; D: TRBD1; V: TRBV6-5; J: TRBJ1-1
CDR3: CASSLGDSTAVGNQPQHF; DNA: TGTGCCAGCAGCTTGGGGGACTCGACAGCAGTGGGCAATCAGCCCCAGCATTTT; size: -; D: -; V: TRBV5-8; J: TRBJ1-5
CDR3: CSAVGQRTNEKLFF; DNA: TGCAGTGCGGTGGGACAGAGAACTAATGAAAAACTGTTTTTT; size: few; D: TRBD1; V: TRBV20-1; J: TRBJ1-4
CDR3: CSARGPGQGAANYGYTF; DNA: TGCAGTGCTAGAGGGCCGGGACAGGGGGCAGCTAACTATGGCTACACCTTC; size: few; D: TRBD1; V: TRBV20-1; J: TRBJ1-2
CDR3: CASSPGTENQPQHF; DNA: TGCGCCAGCAGCCCAGGAACGGAAAATCAGCCCCAGCATTTT; size: -; D: -; V: TRBV4-3; J: TRBJ1-5